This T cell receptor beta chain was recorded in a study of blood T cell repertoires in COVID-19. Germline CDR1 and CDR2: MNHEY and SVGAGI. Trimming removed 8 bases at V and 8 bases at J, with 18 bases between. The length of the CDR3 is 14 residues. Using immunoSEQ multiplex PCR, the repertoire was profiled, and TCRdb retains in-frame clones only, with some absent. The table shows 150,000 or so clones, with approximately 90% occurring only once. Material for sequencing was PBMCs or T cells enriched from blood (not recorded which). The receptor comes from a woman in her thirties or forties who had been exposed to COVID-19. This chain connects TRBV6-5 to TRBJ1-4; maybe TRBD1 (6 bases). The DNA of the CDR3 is TGTGCCAGCCAGAGGTGGGGGCGGTCGGAAAAACTGTTTTTT. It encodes CASQRWGRSEKLFF.